Sequencing of this T cell receptor beta chain was carried out in a study of response to subunit inactivated influenza vaccine. Points from the study as a whole: The authors offered the suggestion that each seasonal influenza vaccination recruits few new T cells.

TCRdb ran MiXCR on the RT-PCR reads and lists one entry per CDR3 protein. The table records roughly 620,000 distinct CDR3 sequences, roughly 10% of them present only once. In germline, CDR1 is MDHEN, CDR2 SYDVKM. The V end lost 7 bases, the J end lost 0 bases, and 18 bases lay between the germline ends. This CDR3 is 16 amino acids long. Worth noting for this clonotype: Its antigen is as yet unknown.

This sample was also put to use in a study of T cells expressing NK-cell markers. That report adds: Synthesis of TCR beta cDNA relied on 5'RACE template switching carrying UMIs. NKG2C+ dominant clonotype frequencies in roughly six donors were about 1.0-7.0% of CD8+ T cells. Expanded NKG2C+ T cell clones were not confirmed as HCMV-specific.

The sequences come from PBMCs from blood, collected on the day of vaccination. This receptor was identified in a man aged 45 to 65 who received an inactivated influenza vaccine. The rearrangement links TRBV28 to TRBJ2-5; possibly TRBD2 for D (5 bases). CDR3 DNA: TGTGCCAGCAACCTCGGGCAGGAGGATTACCAAGAGACCCAGTACTTC. Protein: CASNLGQEDYQETQYF.